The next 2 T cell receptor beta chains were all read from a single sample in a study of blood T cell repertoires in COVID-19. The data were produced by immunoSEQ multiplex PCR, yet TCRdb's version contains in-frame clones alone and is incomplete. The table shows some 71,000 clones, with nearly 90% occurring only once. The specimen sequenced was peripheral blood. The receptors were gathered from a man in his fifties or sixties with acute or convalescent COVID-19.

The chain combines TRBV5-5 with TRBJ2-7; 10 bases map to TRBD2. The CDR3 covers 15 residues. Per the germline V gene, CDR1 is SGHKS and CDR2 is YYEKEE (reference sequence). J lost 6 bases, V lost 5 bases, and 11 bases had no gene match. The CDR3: CASRKTLAGVTEQYF. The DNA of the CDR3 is TGTGCCAGCAGGAAGACGCTAGCGGGAGTAACCGAGCAGTACTTC.

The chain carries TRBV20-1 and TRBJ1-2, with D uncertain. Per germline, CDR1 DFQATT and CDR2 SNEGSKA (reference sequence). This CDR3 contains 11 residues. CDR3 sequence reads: CSAPGVYGYTF. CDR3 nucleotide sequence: TGCAGCGCCCCCGGGGTCTATGGCTACACCTTC.